This record concerns one T cell receptor (beta chain) sequence. Its target is unknown. Assay used: immunoSEQ multiplex PCR; TCRdb lists only in-frame clones, some missing. Among 75,000 to 100,000 clones listed, around nine tenths were seen once. This sample is part of a study of OX40 agonist ivuxolimab in advanced cancers. Looking at the study overall: Anti-PD-1, anti-PD-L1 or anti-CTLA-4 therapy given earlier was allowed, and around 40% had some. Points from the study as a whole: At doses 0.1 to 3.0 mg/kg, CD4+ and CD8+ clones expanded. It was also the case that some nonresponders had low normalized T-cell clonal expansion.

Per the germline V gene, CDR1 is MGHRA and CDR2 is YSYEKL. This CDR3 spans 16 amino acids. Trimming removed 4 bases from V and 7 bases from J, with 20 bases in between. Systemic immunosuppression or a history of autoimmune disease excluded patients. Sequenced here: CD4+ or CD8+ T cells sorted from blood, sampled in a trial of the OX40 agonist ivuxolimab. V usage is TRBV4-1 and J usage is TRBJ1-5; tentative D call: TRBD1 (6 bases). The sequence came from an adult with an advanced solid tumor such as melanoma, head and neck, liver or kidney cancer. The CDR3 DNA reads as TGCGCCAGCAGCCGAAGTTTGGTGAGGGGGGGCCAGCCCCAGCATTTT. Translating gives CASSRSLVRGGQPQHF.